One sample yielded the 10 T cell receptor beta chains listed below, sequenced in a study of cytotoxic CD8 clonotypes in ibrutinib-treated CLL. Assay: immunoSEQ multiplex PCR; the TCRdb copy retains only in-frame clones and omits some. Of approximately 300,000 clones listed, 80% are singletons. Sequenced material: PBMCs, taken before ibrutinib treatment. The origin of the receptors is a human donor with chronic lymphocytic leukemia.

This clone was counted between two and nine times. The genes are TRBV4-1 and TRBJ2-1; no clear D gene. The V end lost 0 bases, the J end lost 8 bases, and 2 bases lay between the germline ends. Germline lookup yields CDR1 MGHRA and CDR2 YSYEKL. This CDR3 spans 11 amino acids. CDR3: CASSQDDEQFF. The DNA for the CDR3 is TGCGCCAGCAGCCAAGACGATGAGCAGTTCTTC.

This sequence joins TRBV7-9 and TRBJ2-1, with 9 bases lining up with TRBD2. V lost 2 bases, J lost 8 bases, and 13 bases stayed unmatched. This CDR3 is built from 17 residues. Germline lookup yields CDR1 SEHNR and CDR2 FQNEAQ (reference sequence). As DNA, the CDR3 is TGTGCCAGCAGCTTATCCCGTCGCGGGAGGGCCAACTATGAGCAGTTCTTC. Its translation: CASSLSRRGRANYEQFF.

The CDR3 loop is CASSLRTGPSSVGEQYF. In DNA form, the CDR3 reads TGTGCCAGCAGTCTAAGGACCGGGCCCTCGAGTGTCGGGGAGCAGTACTTC. The chain joins TRBV27 to TRBJ2-7; D is undetermined. This CDR3 region has 17 residues. V shed 5 bases and J shed 7 bases, with 27 bases lying between them. Germline V gene lookup returns CDR1 MNHEY and CDR2 SMNVEV (reference sequence).

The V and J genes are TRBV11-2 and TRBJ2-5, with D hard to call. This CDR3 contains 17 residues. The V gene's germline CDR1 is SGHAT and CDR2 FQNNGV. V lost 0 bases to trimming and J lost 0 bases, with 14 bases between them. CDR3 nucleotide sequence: TGTGCCAGCAGCTTAGAACCCCTTCTAGGGTACCAAGAGACCCAGTACTTC. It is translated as CASSLEPLLGYQETQYF. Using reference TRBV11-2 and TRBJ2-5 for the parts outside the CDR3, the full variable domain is EAGVAQSPRYKIIEKRQSVAFWCNPISGHATLYWYQQILGQGPKLLIQFQNNGVVDDSQLPKDRFSAERLKGVDSTLKIQPAKLEDSAVYLCASSLEPLLGYQETQYFGPGTRLLVL.

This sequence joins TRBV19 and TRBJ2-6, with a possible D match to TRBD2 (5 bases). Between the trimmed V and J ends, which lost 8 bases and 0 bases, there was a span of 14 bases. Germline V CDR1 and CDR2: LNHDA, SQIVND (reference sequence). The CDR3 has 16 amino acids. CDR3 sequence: CASAAEGRSGANVLTF. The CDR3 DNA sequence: TGTGCCAGTGCCGCTGAGGGCCGCTCTGGGGCCAACGTCCTGACTTTC.

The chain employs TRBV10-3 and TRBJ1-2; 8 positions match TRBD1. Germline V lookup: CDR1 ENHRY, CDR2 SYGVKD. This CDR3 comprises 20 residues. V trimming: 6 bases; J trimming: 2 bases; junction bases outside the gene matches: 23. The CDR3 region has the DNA TGTGCCATCAGAGGACAGGGAGCTAAGGGGGGGGTCAAGTTGAACTATGGCTACACCTTC. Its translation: CAIRGQGAKGGVKLNYGYTF.

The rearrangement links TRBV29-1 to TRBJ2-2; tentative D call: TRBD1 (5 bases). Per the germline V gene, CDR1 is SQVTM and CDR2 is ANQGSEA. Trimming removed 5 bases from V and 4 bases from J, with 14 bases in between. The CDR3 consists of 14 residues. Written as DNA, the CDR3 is TGCAGCGTTTTGGGGCAGGCCATCACCGGGGAGCTGTTTTTT. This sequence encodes CSVLGQAITGELFF.

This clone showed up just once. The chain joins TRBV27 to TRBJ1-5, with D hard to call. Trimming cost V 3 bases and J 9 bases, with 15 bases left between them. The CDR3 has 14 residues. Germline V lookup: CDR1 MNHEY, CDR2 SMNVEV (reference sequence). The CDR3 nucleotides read TGTGCCAGCAGTTTGCGCGGGCGATTATGGCCCCAGCATTTT. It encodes CASSLRGRLWPQHF.

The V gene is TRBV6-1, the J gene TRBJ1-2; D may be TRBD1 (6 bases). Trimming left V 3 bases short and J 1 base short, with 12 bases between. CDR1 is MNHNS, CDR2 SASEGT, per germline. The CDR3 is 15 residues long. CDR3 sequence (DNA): TGTGCCAGCAGTGACGACAGGAATGGTAACTATGGCTACACCTTC. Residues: CASSDDRNGNYGYTF.

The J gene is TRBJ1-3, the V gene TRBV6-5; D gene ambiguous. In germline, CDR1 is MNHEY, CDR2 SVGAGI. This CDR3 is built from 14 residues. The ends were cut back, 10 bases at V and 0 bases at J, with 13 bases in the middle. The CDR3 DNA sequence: TGTGCCACCAGGTTAAGCCACTCTGGAAACACCATATATTTT. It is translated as CATRLSHSGNTIYF.